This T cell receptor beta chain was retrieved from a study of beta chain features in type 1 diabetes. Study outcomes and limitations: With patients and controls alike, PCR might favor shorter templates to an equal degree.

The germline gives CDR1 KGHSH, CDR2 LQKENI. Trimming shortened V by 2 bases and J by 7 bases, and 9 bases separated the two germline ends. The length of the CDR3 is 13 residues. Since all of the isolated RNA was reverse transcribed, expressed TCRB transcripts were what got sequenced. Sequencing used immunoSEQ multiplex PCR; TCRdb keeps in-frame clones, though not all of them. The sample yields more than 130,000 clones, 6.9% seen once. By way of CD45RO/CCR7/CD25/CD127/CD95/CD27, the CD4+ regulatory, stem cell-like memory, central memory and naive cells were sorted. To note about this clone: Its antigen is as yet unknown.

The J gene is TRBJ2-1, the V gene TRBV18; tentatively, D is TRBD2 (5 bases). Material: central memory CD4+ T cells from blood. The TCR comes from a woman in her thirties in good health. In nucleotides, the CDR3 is TGTGCCAGCTCACCAGGGAGTCAGAATGAGCAGTTCTTC. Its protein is CASSPGSQNEQFF.